This T cell receptor (beta chain) was documented in a study of molecular identifiers for immune sequencing clone quantification. Study-wide results and limits: Under 1% of molecules in naive cells, but over 98% of effector molecules, belonged to clones above 20 RNA copies.

Sorted inputs of roughly 17,000 to 1,100,000 cells, with 10%, 30% or 50% RNA, yielded naive CD8 libraries. As CD8+CD4-CCR7+CD45RA+ cells, naive CD8 T cells were sorted. Many counts were recorded for this clonotype. Its matching antigen is unknown. The CDR3 runs to 16 residues. The V gene's germline CDR1 is SNHLY and CDR2 FYNNEI. Trimming left V 3 bases short and J 0 bases short, with 12 bases between. MiXCR, applied by TCRdb to the PCR reads, yields one record per CDR3 protein. The profile shows about 630,000 distinct CDR3 sequences, about 25% of them singletons. Sequenced material: naive CD8+ T cells from blood, with Jurkat cell RNA spiked in. Described subset: FACS-sorted CD8+CD4-CCR7+CD45RA+ naive T cells. This receptor was identified in a human donor in good health. Some libraries in this study had Jurkat cell RNA spiked in. J is TRBJ1-5 and V is TRBV2; D is possibly TRBD1 (5 bases). The CDR3 DNA reads TGTGCCAGCAGTGATGGGGGTCTGTTTAGCAATCAGCCCCAGCATTTT. It codes for CASSDGGLFSNQPQHF.